What follows are 11 T cell receptor beta chains derived from one specimen sequenced in a study of blood T cells in healthy people across ages. With a J-beta primer mix and a sample-barcoded 5' primer, a second PCR ran about 7 to 12 cycles. MiXCR, applied by TCRdb to the 5' RACE reads, yields one record per CDR3 protein. In the table there are around 1,600,000 distinct CDR3 sequences, approximately 43% of which are singletons. Sample: blood. These receptors all stem from a woman younger than 35 in good health.

The chain combines TRBV10-3 with TRBJ1-1; a weak D match, TRBD1 (6 bases). The ends were cut back, 0 bases at V and 6 bases at J, with 11 bases in the middle. CDR3 length: 14 amino acids. The germline V gene encodes CDR1 ENHRY and CDR2 SYGVKD. For the CDR3, the DNA is TGTGCCATCAGTGAGTCCCCGGACAGTCCTGAAGCTTTCTTT. This sequence encodes CAISESPDSPEAFF.

This chain uses TRBV12-3 or TRBV12-4 with TRBJ2-1, with D maybe TRBD2 (6 bases). V lost 7 bases and J 6 bases, leaving 31 bases between the germline ends. CDR3 length: 19 amino acids. The CDR3 nucleotides are TGTGCCAGCACCTCTTCCCCCACCGGCGGGCAGGGAGGCGGCAATGAGCAGTTCTTC. This gives the protein CASTSSPTGGQGGGNEQFF.

This rearrangement joins TRBV25-1 to TRBJ2-5; D tentatively fits TRBD1 or TRBD2 (5 bases each). The DNA end favors TRBJ2-7, so the J call may be wrong. The CDR3 loop spans 14 amino acids. Germline V gene data show CDR1 as MGHDK and CDR2 as SYGVNS. CDR3 in DNA: TGTGCCAGCAGCGGGACCGTCAACCTAGACGAGCAGTACTTC. It encodes CASSGTVNLDEQYF.

This sequence joins TRBV12-3 or TRBV12-4 and TRBJ1-1, with a weak D call TRBD1 (5 bases). Trimming removed 4 bases from V and 3 bases from J, with 15 bases in between. The CDR3 loop spans 15 amino acids. The CDR3 loop reads CASSSPGRGYTEAFF. CDR3 nucleotide sequence: TGTGCCAGCAGTTCCCCAGGGCGCGGGTACACTGAAGCTTTCTTT.

The rearrangement joins TRBV7-8 to TRBJ1-2; D is possibly TRBD1 (6 bases). The CDR3 is 15 amino acids. Germline CDR1 SGHVS, CDR2 FQNEAQ. V lost 2 bases and J lost 4, with 14 bases in between. CDR3 sequence: CASSLRGGGGYGYTF. CDR3 DNA: TGTGCCAGCAGCTTAAGAGGAGGGGGGGGCTATGGCTACACCTTC.

This chain uses TRBV6-6 with TRBJ2-1, with no clear D. Germline V CDR1 and CDR2: MNHNY, SVGAGI (reference sequence). The CDR3 contains 11 residues. V was shortened by 9 bases and J by 6 bases, with 9 bases between the two germline ends. The CDR3 bases are TGTGCCAGTCTTTCCCGCAATGAGCAGTTCTTC. Its translation is CASLSRNEQFF.

The genes are TRBV12-3 or TRBV12-4 and TRBJ1-2, with 10 nucleotides matching TRBD1. The V segment lost 4 bases and the J segment 7 bases; nucleotides outside the gene matches: 9. This CDR3 comprises 15 residues. The CDR3 spells CASSSRDRGWFGYTF. The CDR3 nucleotides read TGTGCCAGCAGTTCACGGGACAGGGGTTGGTTTGGCTACACCTTC.

This clonotype was seen a handful of times. The chain links TRBV6-2 or TRBV6-3 to TRBJ2-7, with unresolved D. This CDR3 contains 19 residues. Germline values: CDR1 MNHEY, CDR2 SVGEGT. V was clipped by 2 bases and J by 0 bases, with 23 bases between them. CDR3 in DNA: TGTGCCAGCAGTTACACCCCACGACCCCCGAGTAATAGCTCCTACGAGCAGTACTTC. Encoded protein: CASSYTPRPPSNSSYEQYF.

This clonotype was detected only once. The V and J genes are TRBV27 and TRBJ2-2; a weak D match, TRBD2 (7 bases). Trimming pared 8 bases from V and 5 bases from J, leaving 21 bases between. Germline V gene data show CDR1 as MNHEY and CDR2 as SMNVEV (reference sequence). CDR3 size: 16 residues. The CDR3 spells CASGSGVREVTGELFF. The CDR3 bases are TGTGCCAGCGGATCAGGGGTCCGGGAGGTTACCGGGGAGCTGTTTTTT.

A few counts support this clonotype. CDR3 nucleotide sequence: TGCGCCAGCAGCCAAGATCGGATCAGAACCTACGAGCAGTACTTC. Its protein product is CASSQDRIRTYEQYF. The V call is TRBV4-3, the J call TRBJ2-7, with D uncertain. The length of the CDR3 is 15 residues. V was trimmed by 0 bases and J by 2 bases, leaving 11 bases between them. The V gene's germline CDR1 is LGHNA and CDR2 YSLEER.

This clonotype was counted only a few times. This chain links TRBV20-1 with TRBJ2-2; the D gene is possibly TRBD1 (5 bases). V shed 3 bases and J shed 0 bases, with 14 bases lying between them. Germline V lookup: CDR1 DFQATT, CDR2 SNEGSKA (reference sequence). The CDR3 runs to 16 residues. In nucleotides, the CDR3 is TGCAGTGCTAGGGACGTAAGGACACCGAACACCGGGGAGCTGTTTTTT. This encodes CSARDVRTPNTGELFF.